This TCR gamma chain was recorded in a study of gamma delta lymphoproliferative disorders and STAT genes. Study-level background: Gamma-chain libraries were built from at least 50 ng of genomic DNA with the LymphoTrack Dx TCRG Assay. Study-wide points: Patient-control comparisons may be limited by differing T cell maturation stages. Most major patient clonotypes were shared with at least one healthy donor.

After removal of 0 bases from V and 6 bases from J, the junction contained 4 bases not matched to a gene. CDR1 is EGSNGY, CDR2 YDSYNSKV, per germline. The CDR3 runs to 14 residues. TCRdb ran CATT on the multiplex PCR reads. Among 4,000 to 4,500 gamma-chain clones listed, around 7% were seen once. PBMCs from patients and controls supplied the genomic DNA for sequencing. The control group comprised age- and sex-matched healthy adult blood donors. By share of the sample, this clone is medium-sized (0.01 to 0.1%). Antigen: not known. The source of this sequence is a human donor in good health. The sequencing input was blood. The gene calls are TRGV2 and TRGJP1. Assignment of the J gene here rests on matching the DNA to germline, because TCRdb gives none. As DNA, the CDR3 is TGTGCCACCTGGGACGGGCCCGCTGGTTGGTTCAAGATATTT. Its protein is CATWDGPAGWFKIF.